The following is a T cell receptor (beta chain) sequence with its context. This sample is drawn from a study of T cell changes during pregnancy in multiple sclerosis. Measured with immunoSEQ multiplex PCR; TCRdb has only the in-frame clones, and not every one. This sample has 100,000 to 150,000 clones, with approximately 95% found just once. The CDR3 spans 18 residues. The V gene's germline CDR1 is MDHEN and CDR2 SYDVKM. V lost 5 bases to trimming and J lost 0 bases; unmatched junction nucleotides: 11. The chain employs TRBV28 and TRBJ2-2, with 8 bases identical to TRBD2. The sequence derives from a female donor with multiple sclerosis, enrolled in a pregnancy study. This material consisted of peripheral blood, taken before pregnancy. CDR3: CASSPPAGEASNTGELFF. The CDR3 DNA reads TGTGCCAGCAGTCCTCCAGCGGGAGAAGCTTCGAACACCGGGGAGCTGTTTTTT.